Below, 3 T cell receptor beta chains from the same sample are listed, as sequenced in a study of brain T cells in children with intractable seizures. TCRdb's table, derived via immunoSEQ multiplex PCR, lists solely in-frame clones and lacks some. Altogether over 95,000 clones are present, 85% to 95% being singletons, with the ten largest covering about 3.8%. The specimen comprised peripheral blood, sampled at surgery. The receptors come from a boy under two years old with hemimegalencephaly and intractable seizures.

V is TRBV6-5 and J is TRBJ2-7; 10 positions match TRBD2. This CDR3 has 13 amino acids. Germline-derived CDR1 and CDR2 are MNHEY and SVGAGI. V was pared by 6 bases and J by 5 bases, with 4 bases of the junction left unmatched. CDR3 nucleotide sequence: TGTGCCAGCAGGGCTAGCGGGAGCGACGAGCAGTACTTC. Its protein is CASRASGSDEQYF.

The CDR3 DNA reads TGCGCCAGCAGCCAAGATCCAGCGGGAGTCTACGAGCAGTACTTC. Amino acid sequence: CASSQDPAGVYEQYF. The chain couples TRBV4-1 to TRBJ2-7, with 8 bases aligning to TRBD2. V dropped 0 bases and J dropped 3; count of bases not matched to a gene: 4. CDR3 length: 15 residues. Germline V CDR1 and CDR2: MGHRA, YSYEKL.

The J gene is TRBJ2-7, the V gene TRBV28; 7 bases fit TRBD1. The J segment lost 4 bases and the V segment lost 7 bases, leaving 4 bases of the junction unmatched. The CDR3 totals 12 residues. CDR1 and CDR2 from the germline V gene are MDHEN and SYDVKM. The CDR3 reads CASTSTGYEQYF. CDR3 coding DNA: TGTGCCAGCACCTCGACAGGGTACGAGCAGTACTTC.